These T cell receptor beta chains were read from a single sample in a study of cytomegalovirus exposure and HLA in healthy donors. Libraries were prepared by immunoSEQ multiplex PCR; TCRdb keeps only in-frame clonotypes and omits some of them. The data contain approximately 100,000 clones, around four fifths of them singletons. What was sequenced was PBMCs. The receptors originated from a man between 40 and 49 years old in good health and CMV-seronegative. Both conserved end residues are part of each CDR3. The D gene is left open where the match is weak. Clone size is not always given. Where it is, it says once, few, many or a class for expanded clones.

TRBV5-1	-	TRBJ2-3	TRBD2	CASSLALAGGGDTQYF	TGCGCCAGCAGCTTGGCTCTAGCGGGGGGGGGAGATACGCAGTATTTT
TRBV4-1	-	TRBJ2-1	-	CASSQSTAPYNEQFF	TGCGCCAGCAGCCAATCGACTGCCCCCTACAATGAGCAGTTCTTC
TRBV5-1	-	TRBJ1-4	TRBD1	CASSLSPGGKDEKLFF	TGCGCCAGCAGCTTGTCCCCAGGGGGCAAGGATGAAAAACTGTTTTTT
TRBV4-1	once	TRBJ1-1	-	CASSQDGQGEAFF	TGCGCCAGCAGCCAAGATGGGCAGGGTGAAGCTTTCTTT
TRBV11-2	-	TRBJ2-3	TRBD1	CASSLRTGVNTDTQYF	TGTGCCAGCAGCTTAAGGACAGGGGTCAACACAGATACGCAGTATTTT
TRBV7-2	-	TRBJ1-2	-	CASSLDRSYGYTF	TGTGCCAGCAGCTTAGACAGGTCCTATGGCTACACCTTC
TRBV2	-	TRBJ2-1	TRBD2	CAPRLAGGYEQFF	TGTGCCCCCCGACTAGCGGGGGGGTATGAGCAGTTCTTC
TRBV18	-	TRBJ1-5	TRBD1	CASSPGQGGGQPQHF	TGTGCCAGCTCACCTGGACAGGGCGGTGGTCAGCCCCAGCATTTT
TRBV27	-	TRBJ2-6	-	CASSSQRSGANVLTF	TGTGCCAGCAGTTCCCAGCGCTCTGGGGCCAACGTCCTGACTTTC
TRBV29-1	few	TRBJ2-4	TRBD1	CSVRQGGGNIQYF	TGCAGCGTCCGACAGGGGGGTGGAAACATTCAGTACTTC
TRBV6-5	-	TRBJ1-4	-	CASRPGRSNEKLFF	TGTGCCAGCAGACCGGGAAGGTCTAATGAAAAACTGTTTTTT
TRBV5-4	-	TRBJ2-7	-	CASSFGQSSSYEQYF	TGTGCCAGCAGCTTTGGACAGTCGTCCTCCTACGAGCAGTACTTC
TRBV30	once	TRBJ1-1	-	CAWSVTGATEAFF	TGTGCCTGGAGTGTTACGGGAGCCACTGAAGCTTTCTTT
TRBV29-1	-	TRBJ1-1	-	CSVDDGRWTEAFF	TGCAGCGTTGACGACGGGAGATGGACTGAAGCTTTCTTT
TRBV5-8	-	TRBJ1-5	TRBD1	CASSLNQEGAYSNQPQHF	TGTGCCAGCAGCTTGAATCAGGAGGGGGCTTATAGCAATCAGCCCCAGCATTTT
TRBV7-2	-	TRBJ2-2	-	CASRTVNTGELFF	TGTGCCAGCCGGACAGTGAACACCGGGGAGCTGTTTTTT
TRBV5-1	-	TRBJ1-2	-	CASSRDRSRYTF	TGCGCCAGCAGCCGCGACAGGTCTCGCTACACCTTC
TRBV18	-	TRBJ2-7	-	CASSIPGGVSEQYF	TGTGCCAGCTCAATTCCCGGAGGGGTGAGCGAGCAGTACTTC
TRBV10-3	-	TRBJ1-2	-	CAIQGTYGYTF	TGTGCCATCCAGGGAACCTATGGCTACACCTTC
TRBV5-4	-	TRBJ1-1	-	CASSRGPGNTEAFF	TGTGCCAGCAGCCGCGGGCCAGGGAACACTGAAGCTTTCTTT
TRBV6-1	-	TRBJ2-7	-	CASMGRAGGSYEQYF	TGTGCCAGCATGGGGCGGGCAGGGGGGTCCTACGAGCAGTACTTC
TRBV6-1	-	TRBJ1-2	TRBD1	CASSPTTGGSGYTF	TGTGCCAGCAGTCCCACTACAGGGGGCTCAGGCTACACCTTC
TRBV6-5	-	TRBJ2-3	TRBD2	CASSYRAGDTDTQYF	TGTGCCAGCAGTTACCGGGCGGGGGACACAGATACGCAGTATTTT
TRBV11-2	-	TRBJ1-3	-	CASSFSNTISGNTIYF	TGTGCCAGCAGCTTCAGTAACACGATCTCTGGAAACACCATATATTTT
TRBV7-2	few	TRBJ1-1	TRBD1	CASTGTGGLNTEAFF	TGTGCCAGCACCGGGACAGGGGGCTTGAACACTGAAGCTTTCTTT
TRBV13	-	TRBJ2-3	-	CASSLGLAGASTDTQYF	TGTGCCAGCAGCTTAGGCCTTGCGGGGGCCAGCACAGATACGCAGTATTTT
TRBV19	-	TRBJ1-1	-	CASSIDRWTANTEAFF	TGTGCCAGTAGTATAGATCGGTGGACAGCGAACACTGAAGCTTTCTTT
TRBV19	-	TRBJ2-1	TRBD1	CAVQGGGQGASRSSYNEQFF	TGTGCCGTTCAGGGGGGGGGACAGGGGGCTTCAAGGAGCTCCTACAATGAGCAGTTCTTC
TRBV4-2	-	TRBJ2-3	-	CASSPQGFTDTQYF	TGTGCCAGCAGCCCCCAGGGGTTCACAGATACGCAGTATTTT
TRBV6-5	few	TRBJ1-5	-	CASSYSALAGGQPQHF	TGTGCCAGCAGTTACTCAGCTTTGGCGGGGGGTCAGCCCCAGCATTTT
TRBV19	-	TRBJ1-4	-	CASSILGQGGEKLFF	TGTGCCAGTAGTATACTCGGTCAGGGTGGGGAAAAACTGTTTTTT
TRBV7-9	-	TRBJ2-1	TRBD2	CASSPGGGVTYNEQFF	TGTGCCAGCAGCCCGGGGGGGGGAGTGACCTACAATGAGCAGTTCTTC
TRBV7-9	-	TRBJ2-2	-	CASSLGANTGELFF	TGTGCCAGCAGCTTAGGGGCTAACACCGGGGAGCTGTTTTTT
TRBV7-7	-	TRBJ2-5	TRBD1	CASSLGTGPETQYF	TGTGCCAGCAGCTTAGGGACAGGGCCCGAGACCCAGTACTTC
TRBV5-4	once	TRBJ1-4	-	CASSYGDSGEKLFF	TGTGCCAGCAGCTACGGGGACTCGGGTGAAAAACTGTTTTTT
TRBV7-9	-	TRBJ2-1	TRBD2	CASSLRNERGTYNEQFF	TGTGCCAGCAGCTTAAGAAACGAGCGGGGGACCTACAATGAGCAGTTCTTC
TRBV20-1	-	TRBJ1-2	-	CSASRRVGYTF	TGCAGTGCTAGTCGGAGGGTCGGCTACACCTTC
TRBV10-1	-	TRBJ2-7	TRBD1	CASSEHRGGYEQYF	TGCGCCAGCAGTGAGCACAGGGGTGGCTACGAGCAGTACTTC
TRBV2	few	TRBJ2-1	TRBD2	CASSPLAGQFF	TGTGCCAGCAGTCCTCTAGCGGGGCAGTTCTTC
TRBV11-3	-	TRBJ2-2	-	CASSLDHSPGTGELFF	TGTGCCAGCAGCTTAGATCACAGTCCCGGCACCGGGGAGCTGTTTTTT
TRBV7-2	-	TRBJ2-3	TRBD2	CASSLTGRTSSPGDTQYF	TGTGCCAGCAGCTTAACAGGGCGGACTAGCTCCCCGGGAGATACGCAGTATTTT
TRBV28	few	TRBJ2-3	-	CATLVGGSTDTQYF	TGTGCCACCCTTGTCGGGGGTAGCACAGATACGCAGTATTTT
TRBV6-5	-	TRBJ2-6	-	CASSFNSGANVLTF	TGTGCCAGCAGTTTCAACTCTGGGGCCAACGTCCTGACTTTC
TRBV11-1	-	TRBJ2-5	-	CASSLISGPVETQYF	TGTGCCAGCAGCTTAATAAGCGGGCCGGTGGAGACCCAGTACTTC
TRBV7-6	-	TRBJ1-1	-	CASSLAQGRMNTEAFF	TGTGCCAGCAGCTTAGCGCAGGGTCGAATGAACACTGAAGCTTTCTTT
TRBV4-3	few	TRBJ1-5	-	CASSQDGGAGNQPQHF	TGCGCCAGCAGCCAAGACGGGGGGGCAGGCAATCAGCCCCAGCATTTT
TRBV5-1	-	TRBJ1-4	-	CASSFTGLRNEKLFF	TGCGCCAGCAGTTTTACAGGCTTACGGAATGAAAAACTGTTTTTT
TRBV27	-	TRBJ2-1	-	CASSPRGTQNYNEQFF	TGTGCCAGCAGTCCCCGGGGGACGCAAAACTACAATGAGCAGTTCTTC
TRBV29-1	-	TRBJ2-3	-	CSVEVSGGRDTQYF	TGCAGCGTTGAAGTATCGGGGGGCCGTGATACGCAGTATTTT
TRBV10-2	-	TRBJ2-1	TRBD2	CASSGGTSGGQQFF	TGCGCCAGCAGTGGGGGGACTAGCGGAGGGCAGCAGTTCTTC
TRBV10-3	-	TRBJ2-2	TRBD1	CAISGYNRGPNTGELFF	TGTGCCATCAGTGGATATAACAGGGGGCCGAACACCGGGGAGCTGTTTTTT